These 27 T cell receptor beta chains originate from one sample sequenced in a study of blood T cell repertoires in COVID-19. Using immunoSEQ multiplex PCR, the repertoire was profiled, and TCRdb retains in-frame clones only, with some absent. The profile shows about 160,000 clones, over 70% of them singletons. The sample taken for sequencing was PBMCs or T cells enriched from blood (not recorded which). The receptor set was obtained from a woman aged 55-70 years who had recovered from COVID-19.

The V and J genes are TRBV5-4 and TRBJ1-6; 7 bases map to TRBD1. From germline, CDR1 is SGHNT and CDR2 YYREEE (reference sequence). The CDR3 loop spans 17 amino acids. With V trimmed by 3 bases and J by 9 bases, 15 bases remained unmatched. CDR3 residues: CASSSEEVEGASSPLHF. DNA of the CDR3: TGTGCCAGCAGCTCCGAGGAAGTGGAGGGGGCCAGTTCACCCCTCCACTTT.

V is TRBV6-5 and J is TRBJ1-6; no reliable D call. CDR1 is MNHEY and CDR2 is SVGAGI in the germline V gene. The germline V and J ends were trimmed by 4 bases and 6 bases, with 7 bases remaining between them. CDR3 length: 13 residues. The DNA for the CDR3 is TGTGCCAGCAGTTTAGACTTTAATTCACCCCTCCACTTT. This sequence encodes CASSLDFNSPLHF.

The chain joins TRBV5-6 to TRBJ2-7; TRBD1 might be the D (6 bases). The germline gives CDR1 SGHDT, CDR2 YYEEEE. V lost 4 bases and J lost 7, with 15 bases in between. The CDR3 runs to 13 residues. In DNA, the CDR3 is TGTGCCAGCAGCCGGGACACAGAAGGGGAGCAGTACTTC. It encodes CASSRDTEGEQYF.

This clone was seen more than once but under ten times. CDR3 sequence reads: CASSGLGQGANQPQHF. The CDR3, as DNA: TGTGCCAGCAGCGGACTGGGACAGGGGGCTAATCAGCCCCAGCATTTT. The rearrangement joins TRBV5-6 to TRBJ1-5, with 12 positions matching TRBD1. The CDR3 has 16 residues. The V gene's germline CDR1 is SGHDT and CDR2 YYEEEE. V dropped 4 bases and J dropped 4; count of bases not matched to a gene: 6.

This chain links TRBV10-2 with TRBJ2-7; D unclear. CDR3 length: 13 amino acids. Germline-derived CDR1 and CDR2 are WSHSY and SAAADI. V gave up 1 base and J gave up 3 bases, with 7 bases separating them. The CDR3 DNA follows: TGCGCCAGCAGTGAGTGGCAGATCTACGAGCAGTACTTC. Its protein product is CASSEWQIYEQYF.

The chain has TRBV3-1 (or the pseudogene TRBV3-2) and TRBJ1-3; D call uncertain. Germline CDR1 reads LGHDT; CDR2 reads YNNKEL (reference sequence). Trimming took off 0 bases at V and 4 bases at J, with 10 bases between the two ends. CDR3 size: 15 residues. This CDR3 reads CASSQEREPGNTIYF. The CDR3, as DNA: TGTGCCAGCAGCCAAGAGAGGGAACCCGGAAACACCATATATTTT.

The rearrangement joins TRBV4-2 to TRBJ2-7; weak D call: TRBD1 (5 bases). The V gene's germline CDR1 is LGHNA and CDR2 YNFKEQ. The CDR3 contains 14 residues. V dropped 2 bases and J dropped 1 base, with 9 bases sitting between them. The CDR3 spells CASSQPTGSYEQYF. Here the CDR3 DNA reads TGTGCCAGCAGCCAACCAACAGGATCCTACGAGCAGTACTTC.

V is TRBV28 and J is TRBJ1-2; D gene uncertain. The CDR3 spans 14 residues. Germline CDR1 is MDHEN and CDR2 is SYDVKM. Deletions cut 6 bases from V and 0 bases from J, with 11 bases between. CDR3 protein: CASRRAISNYGYTF. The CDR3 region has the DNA TGTGCCAGCAGGCGAGCTATATCTAACTATGGCTACACCTTC.

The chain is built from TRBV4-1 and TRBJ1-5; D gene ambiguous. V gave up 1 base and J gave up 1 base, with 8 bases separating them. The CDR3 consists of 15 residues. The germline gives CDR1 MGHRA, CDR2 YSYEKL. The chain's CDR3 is CASSQGRQSNQPQHF. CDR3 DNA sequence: TGCGCCAGCAGCCAAGGGCGGCAGAGCAATCAGCCCCAGCATTTT.

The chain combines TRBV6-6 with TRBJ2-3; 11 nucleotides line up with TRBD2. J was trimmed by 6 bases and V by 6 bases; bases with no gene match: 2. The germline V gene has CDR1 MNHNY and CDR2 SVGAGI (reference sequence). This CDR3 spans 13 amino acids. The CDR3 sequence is CASRTSGEDTQYF. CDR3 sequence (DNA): TGTGCCAGCAGGACTAGCGGGGAGGATACGCAGTATTTT.

CDR3 amino acids: CASSQGTSGSRAETQYF. CDR3 nucleotides: TGTGCCAGCAGCCAAGGGACTAGCGGGTCCCGGGCGGAGACCCAGTACTTC. The chain joins TRBV3-1 (or the pseudogene TRBV3-2) to TRBJ2-5; 11 bases map to TRBD2. Germline V lookup: CDR1 LGHDT, CDR2 YNNKEL (reference sequence). There are 17 residues in the CDR3. The V gene end was trimmed by 1 base and the J gene end by 5 bases; junction bases not matched to a gene: 9.

The CDR3 DNA reads TGTGCCAGCAGTAAAGGGGTCTATGGCTACACCTTC. This sequence encodes CASSKGVYGYTF. This sequence joins TRBV6-2 or TRBV6-3 and TRBJ1-2; D is possibly TRBD1 (5 bases). CDR3 length: 12 residues. Germline V gene data show CDR1 as MNHEY and CDR2 as SVGEGT. Trimming took off 5 bases at V and 4 bases at J, with 8 bases between the two ends.

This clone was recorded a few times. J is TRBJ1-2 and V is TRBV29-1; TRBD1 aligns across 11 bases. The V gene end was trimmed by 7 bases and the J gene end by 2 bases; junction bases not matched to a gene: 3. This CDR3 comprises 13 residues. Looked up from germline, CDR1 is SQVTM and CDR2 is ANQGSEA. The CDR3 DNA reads TGCAGCGGTTGGACAGGGGGCAACTATGGCTACACCTTC. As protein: CSGWTGGNYGYTF.

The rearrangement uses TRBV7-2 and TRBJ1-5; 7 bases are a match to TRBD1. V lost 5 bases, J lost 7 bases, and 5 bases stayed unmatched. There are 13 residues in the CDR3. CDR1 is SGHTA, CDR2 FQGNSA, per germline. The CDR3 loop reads CASSQTGSQPQHF. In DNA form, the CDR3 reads TGTGCCAGCAGCCAGACAGGGTCCCAGCCCCAGCATTTT.

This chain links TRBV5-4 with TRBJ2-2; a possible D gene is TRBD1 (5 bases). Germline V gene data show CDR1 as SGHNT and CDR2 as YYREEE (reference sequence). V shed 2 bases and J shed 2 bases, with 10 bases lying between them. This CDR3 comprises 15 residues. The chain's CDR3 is CASSFLDRNTGELFF. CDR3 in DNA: TGTGCCAGCAGCTTCCTAGACAGAAACACCGGGGAGCTGTTTTTT.

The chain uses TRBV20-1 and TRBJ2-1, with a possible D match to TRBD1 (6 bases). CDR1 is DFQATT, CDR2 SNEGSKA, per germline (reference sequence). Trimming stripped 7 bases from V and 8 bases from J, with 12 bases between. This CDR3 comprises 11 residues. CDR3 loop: CSVGGRHEQFF. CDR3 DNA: TGCAGTGTAGGGGGTAGGCATGAGCAGTTCTTC.

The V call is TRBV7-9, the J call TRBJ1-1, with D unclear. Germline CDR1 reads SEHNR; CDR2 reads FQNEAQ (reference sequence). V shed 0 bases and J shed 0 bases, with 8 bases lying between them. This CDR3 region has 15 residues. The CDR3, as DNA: TGTGCCAGCAGCTTAGCGGAGACGGTGAACACTGAAGCTTTCTTT. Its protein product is CASSLAETVNTEAFF.

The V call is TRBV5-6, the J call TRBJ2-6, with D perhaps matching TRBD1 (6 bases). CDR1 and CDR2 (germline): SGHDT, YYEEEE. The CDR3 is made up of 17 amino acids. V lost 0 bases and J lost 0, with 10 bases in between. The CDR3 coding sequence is TGTGCCAGCAGCTTGGTACAGGGCTCCTCTGGGGCCAACGTCCTGACTTTC. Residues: CASSLVQGSSGANVLTF.

The chain's CDR3 is CASRGQGGEKLFF. The DNA of the CDR3 is TGCGCCAGCAGAGGGCAGGGAGGGGAAAAACTGTTTTTT. The chain joins TRBV4-1 to TRBJ1-4, with a possible D match to TRBD1 (5 bases). Germline lookup yields CDR1 MGHRA and CDR2 YSYEKL. The V gene lost 6 bases and the J gene lost 8 bases, with 13 bases spanning the gap. CDR3 size: 13 residues.

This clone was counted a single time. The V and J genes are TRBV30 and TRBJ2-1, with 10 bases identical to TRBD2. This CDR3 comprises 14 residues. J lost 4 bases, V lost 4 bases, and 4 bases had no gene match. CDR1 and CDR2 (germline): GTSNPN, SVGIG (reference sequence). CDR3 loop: CAWTLAGEYNEQFF. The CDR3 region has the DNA TGTGCCTGGACCCTAGCGGGGGAATACAATGAGCAGTTCTTC. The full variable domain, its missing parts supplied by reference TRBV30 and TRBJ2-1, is SQTIHQWPATLVQPVGSPLSLECTVEGTSNPNLYWYRQAAGRGLQLLFYSVGIGQISSEVPQNLSASRPQDRQFILSSKKLLLSDSGFYLCAWTLAGEYNEQFFGPGTRLTVL.

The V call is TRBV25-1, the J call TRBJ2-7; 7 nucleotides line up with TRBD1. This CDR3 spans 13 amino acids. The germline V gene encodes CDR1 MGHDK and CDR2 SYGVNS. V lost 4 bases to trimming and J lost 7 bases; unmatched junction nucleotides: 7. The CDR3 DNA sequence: TGTGCCAGCAGTGCCAACAGGGGACGGGAGCAGTACTTC. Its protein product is CASSANRGREQYF.

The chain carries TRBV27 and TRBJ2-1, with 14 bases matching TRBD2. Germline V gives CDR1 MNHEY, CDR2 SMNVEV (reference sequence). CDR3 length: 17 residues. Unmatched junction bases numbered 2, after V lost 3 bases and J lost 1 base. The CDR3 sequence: CASSLGLAGVSYNEQFF. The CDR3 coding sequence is TGTGCCAGCAGTTTGGGACTAGCGGGGGTTTCCTACAATGAGCAGTTCTTC.

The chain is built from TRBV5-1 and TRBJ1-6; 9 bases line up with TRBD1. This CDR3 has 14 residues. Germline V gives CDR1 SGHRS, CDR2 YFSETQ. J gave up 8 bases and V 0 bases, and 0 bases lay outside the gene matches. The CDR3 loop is CASSLGQGDSPLHF. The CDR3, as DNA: TGCGCCAGCAGCTTGGGACAGGGGGATTCACCCCTCCACTTT.

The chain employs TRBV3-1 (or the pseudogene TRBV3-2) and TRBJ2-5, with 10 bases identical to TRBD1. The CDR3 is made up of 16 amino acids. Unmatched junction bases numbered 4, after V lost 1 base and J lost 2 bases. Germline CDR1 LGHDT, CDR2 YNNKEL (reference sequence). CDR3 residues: CASSQVPGQGQETQYF. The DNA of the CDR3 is TGTGCCAGCAGCCAAGTTCCGGGACAGGGGCAAGAGACCCAGTACTTC.

The CDR3 region is CASGGVGYNEQFF. CDR3 in DNA: TGTGCCAGCGGGGGGGTAGGGTACAATGAGCAGTTCTTC. This rearrangement joins TRBV19 to TRBJ2-1; 8 bases line up with TRBD2. CDR3 length: 13 residues. CDR1 is LNHDA and CDR2 is SQIVND in the germline V gene (reference sequence). Trimming cost V 9 bases and J 4 bases; bases outside gene matches: 5.

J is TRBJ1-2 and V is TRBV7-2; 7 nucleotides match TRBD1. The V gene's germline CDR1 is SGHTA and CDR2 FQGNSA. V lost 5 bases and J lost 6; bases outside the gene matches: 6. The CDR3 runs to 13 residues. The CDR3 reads CASSPQGSHGYTF. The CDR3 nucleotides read TGTGCCAGCAGCCCACAGGGGAGCCATGGCTACACCTTC.

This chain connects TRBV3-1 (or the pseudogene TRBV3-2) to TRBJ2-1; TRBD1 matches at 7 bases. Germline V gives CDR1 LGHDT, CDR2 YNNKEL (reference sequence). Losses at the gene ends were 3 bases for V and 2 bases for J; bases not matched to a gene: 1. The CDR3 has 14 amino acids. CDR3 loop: CASSQGQPYNEQFF. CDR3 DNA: TGTGCCAGCAGCCAGGGACAGCCCTACAATGAGCAGTTCTTC.